This entry describes one T cell receptor (beta chain). The antigen remains unidentified. This sample is part of a study of CD8+ T cells in alopecia areata. The sequencing template was cDNA reverse transcribed from extracted RNA. Some clones are missing from TCRdb's copy, which holds only in-frame ones; the method was immunoSEQ multiplex PCR. The table lists 200,000 to 250,000 clones, around 43% of them singletons. The CDR3 is 15 residues long. The J segment lost 4 bases and the V segment lost 3 bases, leaving 7 bases of the junction unmatched. From germline, CDR1 is GTSNPN and CDR2 SVGIG (reference sequence). Points from the study as a whole: The study found higher clonality in lesional than normal scalp, especially in alopecia totalis/universalis. Scalp clonality and expanded CD8+ clones among the top 100 fell significantly with tofacitinib.

The treatment is: oral pan-JAK inhibitor, 5-10 mg twice daily. The sequence derives from a human donor with alopecia areata. The chain carries TRBV30 and TRBJ2-3; 10 nucleotides agree with TRBD2. The sequenced sample was CD4+ T cells sorted from blood, obtained at approximately week 36, from a patient treated with tofacitinib. The CDR3 region is CAWSPGTSEADTQYF. DNA of the CDR3: TGTGCCTGGAGCCCAGGGACTAGCGAGGCAGATACGCAGTATTTT.